The following is a T cell receptor beta chain sequence with its context. What it binds is unknown. The sample comes from a study of T-cell memory formation after mild COVID-19. Study results and limitations: The appearance of some responding clones in pre-infection memory suggested that cross-reactive memory joined. The study found contracting CD4+ clones mainly in CM and EM and contracting CD8+ clones in EMRA. SARS-CoV-2 specificity was not confirmed for second-wave clones peaking on day 37.

V gave up 2 bases and J gave up 4 bases, with 18 bases separating them. The germline V gene has CDR1 SGHDT and CDR2 YYEEEE. The CDR3 extends over 17 amino acids. TCRdb re-derived calls from the 5' RACE reads in MiXCR, one entry per CDR3 protein. The repertoire holds about 270,000 distinct CDR3 sequences, roughly 15% seen once, with 2.1% in the top ten. V and J are TRBV5-6 and TRBJ2-2, with D possibly TRBD2 on 5 matching bases. The sequence was collected from an adult woman who had mild COVID-19 (a few samples of this study predate the infection). Cell type and time point are not known. Sequenced sample: PBMCs or a T cell subset sorted from them (not recorded which). Here the CDR3 reads CASSLIELGSRTGELFF. The CDR3 DNA reads as TGTGCCAGCAGCTTAATCGAACTAGGATCGCGCACCGGGGAGCTGTTTTTT. Supplemented by reference TRBV5-6 and TRBJ2-2, the full variable domain reads DAGVTQSPTHLIKTRGQQVTLRCSPKSGHDTVSWYQQALGQGPQFIFQYYEEEERQRGNFPDRFSGHQFPNYSSELNVNALLLGDSALYLCASSLIELGSRTGELFFGEGSRLTVL.